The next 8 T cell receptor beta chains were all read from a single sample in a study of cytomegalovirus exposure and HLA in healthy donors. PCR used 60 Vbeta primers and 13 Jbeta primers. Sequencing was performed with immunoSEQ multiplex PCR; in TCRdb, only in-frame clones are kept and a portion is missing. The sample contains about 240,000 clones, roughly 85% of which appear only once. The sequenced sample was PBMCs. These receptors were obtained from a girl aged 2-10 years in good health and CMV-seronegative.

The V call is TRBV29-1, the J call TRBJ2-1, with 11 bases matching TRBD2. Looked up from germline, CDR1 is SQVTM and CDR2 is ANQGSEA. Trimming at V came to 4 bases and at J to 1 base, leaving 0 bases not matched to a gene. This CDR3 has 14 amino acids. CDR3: CSVGTSGSYNEQFF. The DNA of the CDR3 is TGCAGCGTTGGGACTAGCGGGTCCTACAATGAGCAGTTCTTC.

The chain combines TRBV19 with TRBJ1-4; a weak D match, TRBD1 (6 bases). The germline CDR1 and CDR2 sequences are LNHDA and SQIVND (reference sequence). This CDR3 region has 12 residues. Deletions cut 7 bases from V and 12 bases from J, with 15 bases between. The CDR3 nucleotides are TGTGCCAGTAAAACGCCGGGGGGCGAACTGTTTTTT. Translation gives CASKTPGGELFF.

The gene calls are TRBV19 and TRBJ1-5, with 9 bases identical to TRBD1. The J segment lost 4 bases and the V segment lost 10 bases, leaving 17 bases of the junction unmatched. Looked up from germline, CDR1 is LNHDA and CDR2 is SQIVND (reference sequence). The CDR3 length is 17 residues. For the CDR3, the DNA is TGTGCCACCCGCTCCGTGGACAGGGGCAGTGGTAATCAGCCCCAGCATTTT. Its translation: CATRSVDRGSGNQPQHF.

The DNA for the CDR3 is TGCGCCAGCAGCTTGTCCAGCGGGGCGATTGTCTACGAGCAGTACTTC. Translating it yields CASSLSSGAIVYEQYF. The gene calls are TRBV5-1 and TRBJ2-7; 7 nucleotides match TRBD2. The CDR3 loop spans 16 amino acids. Germline V gene data show CDR1 as SGHRS and CDR2 as YFSETQ. Trimming took 1 base from V and 3 from J; bases not matched to a gene: 10.

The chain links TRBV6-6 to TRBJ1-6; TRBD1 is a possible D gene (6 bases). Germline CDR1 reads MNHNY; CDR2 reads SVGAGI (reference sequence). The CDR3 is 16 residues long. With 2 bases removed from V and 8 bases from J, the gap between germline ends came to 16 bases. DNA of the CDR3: TGTGCCAGCAGTTACCCCTACAGGGTTAGGGATTCACCCCTCCACTTT. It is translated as CASSYPYRVRDSPLHF.

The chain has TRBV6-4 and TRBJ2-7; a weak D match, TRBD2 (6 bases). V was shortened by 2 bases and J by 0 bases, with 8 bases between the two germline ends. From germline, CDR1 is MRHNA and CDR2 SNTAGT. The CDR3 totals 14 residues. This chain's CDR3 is CASSDGGASYEQYF. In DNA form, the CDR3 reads TGTGCCAGCAGTGACGGCGGGGCCTCCTACGAGCAGTACTTC.

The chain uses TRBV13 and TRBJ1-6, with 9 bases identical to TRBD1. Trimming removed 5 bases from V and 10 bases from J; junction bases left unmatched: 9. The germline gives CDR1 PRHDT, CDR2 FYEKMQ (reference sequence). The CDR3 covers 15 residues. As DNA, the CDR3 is TGTGCCAGCAGCACCCGGACAGGGGTCAGATCACCCCTCCACTTT. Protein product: CASSTRTGVRSPLHF.

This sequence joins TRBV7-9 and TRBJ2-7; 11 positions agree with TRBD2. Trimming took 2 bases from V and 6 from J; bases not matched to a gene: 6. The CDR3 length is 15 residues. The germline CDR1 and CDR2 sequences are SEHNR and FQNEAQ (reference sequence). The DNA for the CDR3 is TGTGCCAGCAGCTTAAAGGTAGCGGGGGGGCTCGAGCAGTACTTC. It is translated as CASSLKVAGGLEQYF.